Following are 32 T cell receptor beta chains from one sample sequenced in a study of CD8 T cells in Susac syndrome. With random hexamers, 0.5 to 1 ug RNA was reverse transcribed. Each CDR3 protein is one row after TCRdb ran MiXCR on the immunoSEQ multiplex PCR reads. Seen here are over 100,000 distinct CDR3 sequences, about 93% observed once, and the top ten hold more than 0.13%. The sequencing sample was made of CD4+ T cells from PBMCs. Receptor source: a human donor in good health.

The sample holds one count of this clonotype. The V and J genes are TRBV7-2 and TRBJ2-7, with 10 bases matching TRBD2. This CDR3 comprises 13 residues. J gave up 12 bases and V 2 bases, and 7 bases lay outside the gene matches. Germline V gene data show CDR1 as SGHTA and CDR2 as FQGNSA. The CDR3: CASSLLAGAPWYF. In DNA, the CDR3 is TGTGCCAGCAGCTTACTAGCGGGGGCCCCGTGGTACTTC.

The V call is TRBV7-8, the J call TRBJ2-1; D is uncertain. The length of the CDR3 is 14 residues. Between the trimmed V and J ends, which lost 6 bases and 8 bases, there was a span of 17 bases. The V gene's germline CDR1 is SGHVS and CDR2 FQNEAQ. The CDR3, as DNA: TGTGCCAGCAGTTTCGGACCCTCGCCCGATGAGCAGTTCTTC. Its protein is CASSFGPSPDEQFF.

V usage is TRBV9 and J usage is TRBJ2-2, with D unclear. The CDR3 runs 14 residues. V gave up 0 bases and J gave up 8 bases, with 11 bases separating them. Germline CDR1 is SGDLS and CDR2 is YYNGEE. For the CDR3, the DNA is TGTGCCAGCAGCGTAGAGGAGCTGGCTGGGGAGCTGTTTTTT. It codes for CASSVEELAGELFF.

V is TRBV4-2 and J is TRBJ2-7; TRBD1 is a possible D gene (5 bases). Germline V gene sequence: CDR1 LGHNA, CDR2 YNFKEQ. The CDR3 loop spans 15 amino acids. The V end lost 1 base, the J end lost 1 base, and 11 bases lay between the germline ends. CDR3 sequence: CASSQGQGPSYEQYF. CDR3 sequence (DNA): TGTGCCAGCAGCCAAGGGCAGGGTCCGTCCTACGAGCAGTACTTC.

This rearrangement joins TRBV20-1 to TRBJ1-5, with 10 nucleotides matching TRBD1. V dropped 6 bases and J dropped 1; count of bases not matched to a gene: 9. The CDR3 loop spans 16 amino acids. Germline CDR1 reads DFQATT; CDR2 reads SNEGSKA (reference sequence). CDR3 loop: CSALTGGDWSNQPQHF. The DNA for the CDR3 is TGCAGTGCCTTGACAGGGGGCGATTGGAGCAATCAGCCCCAGCATTTT.

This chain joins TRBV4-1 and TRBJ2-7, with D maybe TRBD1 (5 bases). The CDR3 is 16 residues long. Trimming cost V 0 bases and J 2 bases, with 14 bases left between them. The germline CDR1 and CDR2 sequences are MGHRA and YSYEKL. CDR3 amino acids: CASSQDPDSSTYEQYF. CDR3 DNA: TGCGCCAGCAGCCAAGATCCCGACAGCTCGACCTACGAGCAGTACTTC.

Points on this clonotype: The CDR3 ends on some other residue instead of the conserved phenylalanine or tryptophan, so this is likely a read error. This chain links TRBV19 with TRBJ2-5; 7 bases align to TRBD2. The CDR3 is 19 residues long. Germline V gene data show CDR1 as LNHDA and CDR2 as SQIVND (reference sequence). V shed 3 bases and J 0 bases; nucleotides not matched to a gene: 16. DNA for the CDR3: TGTGCCAGTAGTATTGGGAGGACTAGACCATTATGGGACCAAGAGACCCAGTACCTC. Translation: CASSIGRTRPLWDQETQYL.

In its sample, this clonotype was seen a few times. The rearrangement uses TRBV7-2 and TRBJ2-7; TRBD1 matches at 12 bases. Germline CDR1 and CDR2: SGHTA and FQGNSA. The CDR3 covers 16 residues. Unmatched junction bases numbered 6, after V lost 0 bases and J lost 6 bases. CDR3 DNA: TGTGCCAGCAGCTTAGCACCGGGACAGGGGGCAAGCGAGCAGTACTTC. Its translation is CASSLAPGQGASEQYF. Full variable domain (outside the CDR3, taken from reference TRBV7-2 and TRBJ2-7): GAGVSQSPSNKVTEKGKDVELRCDPISGHTALYWYRQSLGQGLEFLIYFQGNSAPDKSGLPSDRFSAERTGGSVSTLTIQRTQQEDSAVYLCASSLAPGQGASEQYFGPGTRLTVT.

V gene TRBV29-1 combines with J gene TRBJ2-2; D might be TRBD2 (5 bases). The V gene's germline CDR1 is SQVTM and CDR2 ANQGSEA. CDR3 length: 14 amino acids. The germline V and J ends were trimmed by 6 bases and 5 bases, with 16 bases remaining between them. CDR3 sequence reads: CSVLVGVTTGELFF. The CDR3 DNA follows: TGCAGCGTCCTAGTGGGAGTAACGACCGGGGAGCTGTTTTTT.

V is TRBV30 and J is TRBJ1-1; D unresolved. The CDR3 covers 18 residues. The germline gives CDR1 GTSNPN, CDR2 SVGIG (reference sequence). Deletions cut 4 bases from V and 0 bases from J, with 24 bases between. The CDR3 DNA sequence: TGTGCCTGGATGAAAGGGCGCCTGGGTTTGGCAATGAACACTGAAGCTTTCTTT. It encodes CAWMKGRLGLAMNTEAFF.

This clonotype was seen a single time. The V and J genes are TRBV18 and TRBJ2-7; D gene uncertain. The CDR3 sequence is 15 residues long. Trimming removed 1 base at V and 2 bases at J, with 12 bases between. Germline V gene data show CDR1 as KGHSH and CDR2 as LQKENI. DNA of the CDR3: TGTGCCAGCTCACCACTGATGGACGGAGCCTACGAGCAGTACTTC. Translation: CASSPLMDGAYEQYF. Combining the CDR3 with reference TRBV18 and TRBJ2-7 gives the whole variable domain NAGVMQNPRHLVRRRGQEARLRCSPMKGHSHVYWYRQLPEEGLKFMVYLQKENIIDESGMPKERFSAEFPKEGPSILRIQQVVRGDSAAYFCASSPLMDGAYEQYFGPGTRLTVT.

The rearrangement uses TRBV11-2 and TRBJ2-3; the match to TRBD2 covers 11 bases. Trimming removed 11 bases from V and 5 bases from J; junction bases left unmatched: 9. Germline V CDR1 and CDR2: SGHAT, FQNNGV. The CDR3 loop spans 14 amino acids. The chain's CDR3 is CAGSTSGKVDTQYF. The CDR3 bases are TGTGCCGGCTCGACTAGCGGGAAAGTAGATACGCAGTATTTT. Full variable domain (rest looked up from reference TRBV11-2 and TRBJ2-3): EAGVAQSPRYKIIEKRQSVAFWCNPISGHATLYWYQQILGQGPKLLIQFQNNGVVDDSQLPKDRFSAERLKGVDSTLKIQPAKLEDSAVYLCAGSTSGKVDTQYFGPGTRLTVL.

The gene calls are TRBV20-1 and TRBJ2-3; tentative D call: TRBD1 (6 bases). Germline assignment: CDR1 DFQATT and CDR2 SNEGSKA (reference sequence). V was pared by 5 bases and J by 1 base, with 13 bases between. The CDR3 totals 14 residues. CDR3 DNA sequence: TGCAGTGCTTCAAGCAGGGGACGCACAGATACGCAGTATTTT. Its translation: CSASSRGRTDTQYF.

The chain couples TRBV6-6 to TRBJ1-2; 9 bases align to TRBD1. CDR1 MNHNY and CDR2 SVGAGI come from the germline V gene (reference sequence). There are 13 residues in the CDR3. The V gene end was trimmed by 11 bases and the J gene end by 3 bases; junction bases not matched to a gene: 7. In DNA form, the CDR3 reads TGTGCCTCCAGACAGGGGGGCGACTATGGCTACACCTTC. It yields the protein CASRQGGDYGYTF.

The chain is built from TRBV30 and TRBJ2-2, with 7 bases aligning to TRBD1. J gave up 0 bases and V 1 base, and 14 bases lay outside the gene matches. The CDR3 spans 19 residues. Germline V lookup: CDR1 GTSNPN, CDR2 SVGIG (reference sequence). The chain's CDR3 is CAWSALGQWNSANTGELFF. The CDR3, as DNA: TGTGCCTGGAGTGCCTTGGGACAGTGGAATTCTGCGAACACCGGGGAGCTGTTTTTT.

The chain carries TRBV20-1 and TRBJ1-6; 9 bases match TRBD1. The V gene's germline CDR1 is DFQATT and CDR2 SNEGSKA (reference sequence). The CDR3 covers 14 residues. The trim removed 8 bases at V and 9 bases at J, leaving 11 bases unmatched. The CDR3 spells CSIRQQGAASPLHF. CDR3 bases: TGCAGTATCCGACAACAGGGGGCGGCTTCACCCCTCCACTTT.

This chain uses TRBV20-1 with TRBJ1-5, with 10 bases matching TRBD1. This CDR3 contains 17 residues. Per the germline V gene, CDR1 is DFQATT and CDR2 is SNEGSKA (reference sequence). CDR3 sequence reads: CSAPDRGIVRSNQPQHF. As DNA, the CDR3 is TGCAGCGCCCCGGACAGGGGGATTGTAAGGAGCAATCAGCCCCAGCATTTT.

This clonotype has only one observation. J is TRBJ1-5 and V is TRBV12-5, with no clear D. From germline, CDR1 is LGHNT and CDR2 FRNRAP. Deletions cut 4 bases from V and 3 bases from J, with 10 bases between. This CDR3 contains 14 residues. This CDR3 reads CASGSDGNNQPQHF. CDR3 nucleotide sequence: TGTGCTAGTGGTTCTGACGGAAACAATCAGCCCCAGCATTTT.

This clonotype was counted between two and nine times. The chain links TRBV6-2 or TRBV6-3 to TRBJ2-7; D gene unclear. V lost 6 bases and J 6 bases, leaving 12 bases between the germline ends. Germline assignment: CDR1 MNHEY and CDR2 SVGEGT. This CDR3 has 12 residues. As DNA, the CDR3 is TGTGCCAGCAGCCGCGGATTCCTCGAGCAGTACTTC. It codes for CASSRGFLEQYF.

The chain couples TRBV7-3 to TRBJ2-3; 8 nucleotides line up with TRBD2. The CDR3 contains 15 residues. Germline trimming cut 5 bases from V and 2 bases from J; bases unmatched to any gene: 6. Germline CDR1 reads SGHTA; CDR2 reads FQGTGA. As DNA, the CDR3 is TGTGCCAGCAGCGAGCGGGGGCGCTTCACAGATACGCAGTATTTT. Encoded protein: CASSERGRFTDTQYF.

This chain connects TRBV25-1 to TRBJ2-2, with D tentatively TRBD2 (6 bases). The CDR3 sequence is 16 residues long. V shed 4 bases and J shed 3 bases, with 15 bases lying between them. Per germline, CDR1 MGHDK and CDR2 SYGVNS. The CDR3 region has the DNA TGTGCCAGCAGTGTCCTAGGAGGGGACGACACCGGGGAGCTGTTTTTT. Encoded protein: CASSVLGGDDTGELFF.

CDR3 protein: CASSLATGYTDTQYF. Here the CDR3 DNA reads TGTGCCAGCAGCTTAGCGACAGGATACACAGATACGCAGTATTTT. The J gene is TRBJ2-3, the V gene TRBV13; D possibly corresponds to TRBD1 (6 bases). The CDR3 spans 15 residues. The V and J ends lost 1 base and 2 bases respectively, with 10 bases between them. In germline, CDR1 is PRHDT, CDR2 FYEKMQ (reference sequence).

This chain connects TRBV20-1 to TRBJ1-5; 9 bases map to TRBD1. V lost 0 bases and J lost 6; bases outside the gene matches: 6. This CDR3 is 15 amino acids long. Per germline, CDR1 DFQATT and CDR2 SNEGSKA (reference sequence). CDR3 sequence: CSAREGQGTFQPQHF. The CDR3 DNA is TGCAGTGCTAGAGAGGGACAGGGCACGTTTCAGCCCCAGCATTTT.

In DNA, the CDR3 is TGTGCCAGCAGTTATAGGATCACAGCTTATGGCTACACCTTC. Its protein is CASSYRITAYGYTF. This sequence joins TRBV12-3 or TRBV12-4 and TRBJ1-2, with D unresolved. The CDR3 spans 14 residues. The germline V and J ends were trimmed by 4 bases and 5 bases, with 14 bases remaining between them.

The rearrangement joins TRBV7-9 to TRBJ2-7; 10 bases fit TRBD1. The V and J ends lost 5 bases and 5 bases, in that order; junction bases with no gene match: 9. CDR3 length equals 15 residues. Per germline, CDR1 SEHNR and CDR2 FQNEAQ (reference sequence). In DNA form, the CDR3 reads TGTGCCAGCAGCCACCCCGACAGGGGGCGGAACGAGCAGTACTTC. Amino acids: CASSHPDRGRNEQYF.

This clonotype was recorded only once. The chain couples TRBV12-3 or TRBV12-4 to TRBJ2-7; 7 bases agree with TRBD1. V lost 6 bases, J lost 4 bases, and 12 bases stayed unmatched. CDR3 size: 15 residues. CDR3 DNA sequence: TGTGCCAGCAGAAAAACAGGGGACACATATTACGAGCAGTACTTC. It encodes CASRKTGDTYYEQYF.

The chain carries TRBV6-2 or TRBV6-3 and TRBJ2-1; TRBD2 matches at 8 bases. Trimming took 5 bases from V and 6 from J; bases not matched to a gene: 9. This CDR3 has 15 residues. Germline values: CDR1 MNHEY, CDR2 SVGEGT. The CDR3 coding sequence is TGTGCCAGCAGTAGTACGGGGGGGCTCGCCAATGAGCAGTTCTTC. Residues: CASSSTGGLANEQFF.

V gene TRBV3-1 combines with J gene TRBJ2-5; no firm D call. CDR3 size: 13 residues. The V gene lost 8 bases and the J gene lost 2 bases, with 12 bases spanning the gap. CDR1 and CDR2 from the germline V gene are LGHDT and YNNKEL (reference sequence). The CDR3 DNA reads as TGTGCCAGCGGTAGTCCCGAACAAGAGACCCAGTACTTC. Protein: CASGSPEQETQYF.

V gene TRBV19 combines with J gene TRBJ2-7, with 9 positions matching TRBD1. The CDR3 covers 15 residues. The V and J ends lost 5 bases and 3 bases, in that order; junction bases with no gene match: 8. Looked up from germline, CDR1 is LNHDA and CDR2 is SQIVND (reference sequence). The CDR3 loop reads CASSLGQGRLYEQYF. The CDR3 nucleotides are TGTGCCAGTAGTTTAGGACAGGGGAGGCTCTACGAGCAGTACTTC.

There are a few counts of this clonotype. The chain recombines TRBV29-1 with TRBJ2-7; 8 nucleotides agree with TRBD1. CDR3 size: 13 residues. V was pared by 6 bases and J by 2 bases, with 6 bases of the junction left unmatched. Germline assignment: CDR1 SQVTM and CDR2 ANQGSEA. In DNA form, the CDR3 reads TGCAGCGTGGTTCCGACAGGGGCCTACGAGCAGTACTTC. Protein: CSVVPTGAYEQYF.

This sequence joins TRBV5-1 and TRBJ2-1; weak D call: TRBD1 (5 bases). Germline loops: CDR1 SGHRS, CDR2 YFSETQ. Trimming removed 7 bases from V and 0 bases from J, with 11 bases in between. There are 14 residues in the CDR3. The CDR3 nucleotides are TGCGCCAGCTCCGCAGACAGCTCCTACAATGAGCAGTTCTTC. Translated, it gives CASSADSSYNEQFF.

The CDR3 sequence: CASRPTGENYGYTF. CDR3 in DNA: TGTGCCAGCAGACCGACAGGAGAAAACTATGGCTACACCTTC. The chain carries TRBV7-9 and TRBJ1-2; the D gene is possibly TRBD1 (6 bases). The CDR3 covers 14 residues. The V end lost 6 bases, the J end lost 2 bases, and 13 bases lay between the germline ends. Germline V gene data show CDR1 as SEHNR and CDR2 as FQNEAQ (reference sequence).